This record covers a single T cell receptor beta chain. Generated by immunoSEQ multiplex PCR, the TCRdb table keeps only in-frame clones and is missing some. The repertoire holds about 270,000 clones, with 86% as singletons. The entry originates in a study of blood T cell repertoires in COVID-19. Germline-derived CDR1 and CDR2 are LGHNA and YNFKEQ. This CDR3 has 17 amino acids. V shed 1 base, J shed 1 base, and the junction held 1 base outside the gene matches. This chain joins TRBV4-2 and TRBJ2-5, with 15 nucleotides matching TRBD2. This receptor was taken from a woman aged 30 to 39 with COVID-19, enrolled during active disease. Sequenced input: peripheral blood. The CDR3: CASSQGTSGGAQETQYF. CDR3 nucleotides: TGTGCCAGCAGCCAAGGGACTAGCGGGGGGGCCCAAGAGACCCAGTACTTC.